Below, 8 T cell receptor beta chains from the same sample are listed, as sequenced in a study of post-analysis software for immune sequencing data. These TCRs are of unknown antigen specificity. Study outcomes and limitations: Compared with controls, patients had more of five or six TRBV segments, including TRBV5-6, TRBV5-1 and TRBV20-1.

Each TCR beta cDNA library carried unique molecular identifiers. TCRdb independently ran MiXCR on the PCR reads; one entry per CDR3 protein. The sample carries 380,000 or so distinct CDR3 sequences, less than 40% recorded once. Source material: blood. All receptors come from a girl between 5 and 17 years old with multiple sclerosis.

This clonotype was recorded a few times. The J gene is TRBJ1-2, the V gene TRBV5-1; TRBD1 aligns across 10 bases. Germline CDR1 and CDR2: SGHRS and YFSETQ. After removal of 3 bases from V and 8 bases from J, the junction contained 10 bases not matched to a gene. The CDR3 loop spans 15 amino acids. CDR3 amino acids: CASSYSTGQGGGYTF. The CDR3 DNA is TGCGCCAGCAGCTACTCCACAGGACAGGGGGGAGGCTACACCTTC.

The chain has TRBV10-3 and TRBJ2-7; 8 bases agree with TRBD2. The CDR3 extends over 15 amino acids. Per germline, CDR1 ENHRY and CDR2 SYGVKD. V dropped 6 bases and J dropped 1; count of bases not matched to a gene: 8. The CDR3 protein is CAISAGGQASYEQYF. Written as DNA, the CDR3 is TGTGCCATCAGCGCGGGGGGCCAAGCATCCTACGAGCAGTACTTC.

This sequence joins TRBV10-3 and TRBJ1-2; no reliable D call. Germline CDR1 and CDR2: ENHRY and SYGVKD. The CDR3 runs to 13 residues. The V gene lost 3 bases and the J gene lost 1 base, with 6 bases spanning the gap. As DNA, the CDR3 is TGTGCCATCAGTGAAAGGGTTAACTATGGCTACACCTTC. Translation gives CAISERVNYGYTF.

This clonotype has only a few counts. The V call is TRBV11-2, the J call TRBJ2-5; TRBD1 might be the D (5 bases). Germline CDR1 reads SGHAT; CDR2 reads FQNNGV. Between the trimmed V and J ends, which lost 5 bases and 7 bases, there was a span of 11 bases. This CDR3 contains 12 residues. CDR3 residues: CASSGQRRTQYF. The DNA of the CDR3 is TGTGCCAGCAGCGGACAAAGGAGGACCCAGTACTTC.

The chain is built from TRBV12-3 or TRBV12-4 and TRBJ1-6; 7 bases line up with TRBD1. CDR3 length equals 14 residues. Germline trimming cut 5 bases from V and 7 bases from J; bases unmatched to any gene: 5. The chain's CDR3 is CASSVGGLNSPLHF. The CDR3 nucleotides are TGTGCCAGCAGTGTAGGGGGCCTGAATTCACCCCTCCACTTT.

The V call is TRBV29-1, the J call TRBJ1-1; possibly TRBD1 for D (5 bases). V gave up 7 bases and J gave up 1 base, with 10 bases separating them. The CDR3 is 12 amino acids. Germline CDR1 is SQVTM and CDR2 is ANQGSEA. The CDR3 nucleotides read TGCAGCGGCGGGACGGCGAACACTGAAGCTTTCTTT. Amino acid sequence: CSGGTANTEAFF.

This clonotype turned up a few times. This sequence joins TRBV6-2 or TRBV6-3 and TRBJ2-7; D might be TRBD1 (6 bases). V lost 2 bases and J 5 bases, leaving 19 bases between the germline ends. The CDR3 sequence is 16 residues long. Germline loops: CDR1 MNHEY, CDR2 SVGEGT. CDR3 coding DNA: TGTGCCAGCAGTTACCGCGGACAGTATGGGGTGGACGAGCAGTACTTC. It yields the protein CASSYRGQYGVDEQYF.

The rearrangement joins TRBV7-2 to TRBJ1-4; a possible D gene is TRBD1 (5 bases). The CDR3 contains 13 residues. Trimming cost V 3 bases and J 7 bases, with 9 bases left between them. Germline lookup yields CDR1 SGHTA and CDR2 FQGNSA. The CDR3 is CASSLIQAEKLFF. The CDR3 DNA reads as TGTGCCAGCAGCTTGATACAGGCTGAAAAACTGTTTTTT.